The T cell receptor beta chain described here comes from a study of T-cell memory formation after mild COVID-19 (dated by TCRdb to the early 2020s). Broadly, across the study: Most TCR sequence clusters were specific to one of the two donors. T-cell clones expanding and contracting after mild COVID-19 in two donors were tracked by longitudinal TCRalpha and TCRbeta repertoire sequencing. The cohort comprised two young, previously healthy adult volunteers, one female and one male.

The sample was run on an Illumina NovaSeq 6000. TCRalpha and TCRbeta cDNA libraries were built by 5'RACE with constant-segment primers, adding sample barcodes and unique molecular identifiers. RNA was extracted from every sample with Trizol reagent. The libraries were amplified in two PCR steps, and the second step added a second sample barcode and Illumina TruSeq adapters. Libraries were sequenced on an Illumina NovaSeq with 2 x 150 bp paired-end reads. The authors' analysis ran thus. Demultiplexing of reads and collapsing into UMI-guided consensus sequences were performed with migec v1.2.7. Using mixcr v2.1.11, UMI consensuses were aligned to TRA and TRB V and J templates and then assembled into clonotypes. A clonotype was counted as expanded or contracted only when both edgeR and NoisET called the clonotype significant, with the noise models trained on biological replicates. For edgeR calls, a false discovery rate-adjusted p below 0.01 and a log2 fold-change threshold of 1 were applied. As an exploratory analysis of dynamics, PCA with hierarchical clustering was applied to max-normalized trajectories of the 1000 most abundant clonotypes. Separately sequenced CD4+ and CD8+ repertoires were used to assign the CD4 or CD8 phenotype of responding clones. TCRdb took the public reads, trimmed them with fastp at Q25, ran MiXCR for clone calling and kept in-frame beta chains. Entries are consolidated by CDR3 protein sequence, retaining the most common genes and DNA. These V and J calls originate from TCRdb's pipeline instead of the authors' own analysis. This sample comprises roughly 610,000 distinct CDR3 sequences, 15% to 20% of them detected only once. The ten largest clones represent roughly 7.8% of the sample.

In the case of this clonotype: Its specific antigen is unknown. There are no base qualities to consult, and no much larger clone falls within one base.

Ficoll-Paque density gradient centrifugation was the method used to isolate PBMCs. Between the V and J ends, shortened by 5 bases and 8 bases respectively, the junction contains 24 bases. The germline V gene supplies CDR1 SGHTA and CDR2 FQGNSA. Taken from cysteine to phenylalanine, the CDR3 has 16 residues. This entry keeps only the CDR3 DNA: 48 bases, framed from base 1. Study-wide conclusions, independent of this receptor: Contracting CD4+ clones were located mainly in the CM and EM memory subsets, whereas CD8+ clones were found to be enriched in EMRA. Some responding clones were detected in pre-infection memory, which suggested that pre-existing cross-reactive memory T cells had joined the SARS-CoV-2 response. From day 15 to 85, contracting clones showed balanced CD4/CD8 phenotypes, whereas a second wave of clones that expanded from day 15 to 37 leaned towards CD4+. Only two mild cases were covered by the study, and larger cohorts that include severe cases with pre-infection samples were considered necessary. SARS-CoV-2 specificity of the second-wave clones peaking on day 37 was not confirmed.

The sample consisted of PBMCs or a T cell subset sorted from them (not recorded which). The chain joins TRBV7-2 to TRBJ1-2; matching of 6 bases hints at TRBD1 as the D gene. This TCR came from an adult woman who had mild COVID-19 (a few samples of this study predate the infection). The sample titles of this study are shuffled in the database, so cell type and time point are left out; the donor was told from shared clones. The nucleotides are TGTGCCAGCAGCCCACGTAGGGGGAACCATCGCGGAGGCTACACCTTC. Translated, this is CASSPRRGNHRGGYTF. Outside the CDR3, residues come from the reference TRBV7-2 and TRBJ1-2 proteins, so the full variable domain is: GAGVSQSPSNKVTEKGKDVELRCDPISGHTALYWYRQSLGQGLEFLIYFQGNSAPDKSGLPSDRFSAERTGGSVSTLTIQRTQQEDSAVYLCASSPRRGNHRGGYTFGSGTRLTVV.